One sample yielded the 14 T cell receptor beta chains listed below, sequenced in a study of blood T cell repertoires in COVID-19. Assay: immunoSEQ multiplex PCR; the TCRdb copy retains only in-frame clones and omits some. The sample carries about 210,000 clones, about 91% recorded once. Source material: peripheral blood. These receptors originate from a middle-aged woman with acute or convalescent COVID-19.

The chain uses TRBV6-5 and TRBJ2-7; TRBD1 agrees at 8 bases. CDR1 and CDR2 (germline): MNHEY, SVGAGI. Trimming cost V 0 bases and J 3 bases; bases outside gene matches: 4. The CDR3 has 15 residues. CDR3 nucleotide sequence: TGTGCCAGCAGTTACTCTCGGACAGGGAACTACGAGCAGTACGTC. This translates into CASSYSRTGNYEQYV.

The genes are TRBV7-2 and TRBJ1-5, with 7 bases matching TRBD1. The CDR3 has 16 amino acids. Germline trimming cut 6 bases from V and 2 bases from J; bases unmatched to any gene: 10. Looked up from germline, CDR1 is SGHTA and CDR2 is FQGNSA. The CDR3 sequence is CASRPAGTVGNQPQHF. CDR3 sequence (DNA): TGTGCCAGCAGACCAGCAGGGACAGTCGGCAATCAGCCCCAGCATTTT.

This clone was detected once. The rearrangement links TRBV6-5 to TRBJ1-5; D not resolved. V shed 4 bases and J shed 0 bases, with 13 bases lying between them. In germline, CDR1 is MNHEY, CDR2 SVGAGI. The CDR3 runs 16 residues. CDR3 in amino acids: CASSSEGRPSNQPQHF. CDR3 bases: TGTGCCAGCAGTTCTGAGGGCCGACCTAGCAATCAGCCCCAGCATTTT.

This CDR3 reads CASSLFFATGGIGDTQYF. The CDR3 bases are TGTGCCAGCAGCTTGTTTTTCGCGACAGGGGGCATTGGAGATACGCAGTATTTT. V and J are TRBV5-5 and TRBJ2-3, with TRBD1 matching over 10 bases. The V gene's germline CDR1 is SGHKS and CDR2 YYEKEE (reference sequence). Trimming took 1 base from V and 5 from J; bases not matched to a gene: 13. The CDR3 spans 18 residues.

The CDR3 here is CASSIGGENTEAFF. The CDR3 DNA is TGTGCCAGTAGTATAGGGGGCGAGAACACTGAAGCTTTCTTT. This chain uses TRBV19 with TRBJ1-1; the D gene is possibly TRBD1 (5 bases). Germline assignment: CDR1 LNHDA and CDR2 SQIVND (reference sequence). CDR3 size: 14 residues. V gave up 1 base and J gave up 1 base, with 7 bases separating them.

This rearrangement joins TRBV27 to TRBJ1-5, with TRBD1 identical over 7 bases. The ends lost 2 bases at V and 5 bases at J; junction bases unmatched: 0. Germline V lookup: CDR1 MNHEY, CDR2 SMNVEV (reference sequence). This CDR3 has 13 residues. The CDR3 nucleotides read TGTGCCAGCAGTTTAGACAGGGATCAGCCCCAGCATTTT. The encoded protein is CASSLDRDQPQHF.

This clone was observed once. V usage is TRBV5-1 and J usage is TRBJ2-1; D is unclear. V was cut by 0 bases and J by 6 bases, with 19 bases left in between. CDR1 and CDR2 from the germline V gene are SGHRS and YFSETQ. The CDR3 runs to 17 residues. The CDR3 nucleotides read TGCGCCAGCAGCTTGGATTACGAGGTTATTCGGGTCAATGAGCAGTTCTTC. Residues: CASSLDYEVIRVNEQFF.

The chain recombines TRBV5-4 with TRBJ1-2; 10 bases align to TRBD1. Germline lookup yields CDR1 SGHNT and CDR2 YYREEE (reference sequence). V shed 2 bases and J 1 base; nucleotides not matched to a gene: 5. The CDR3 is 16 amino acids. CDR3 in DNA: TGTGCCAGCAGCTTACCGGGACAGGGGAATAACTATGGCTACACCTTC. It translates to CASSLPGQGNNYGYTF.

The CDR3: CASSNSYGYTF. The CDR3 DNA reads TGTGCCAGCAGTAACAGCTATGGCTACACCTTC. The chain recombines TRBV6-5 with TRBJ1-2, with D unclear. The germline V gene has CDR1 MNHEY and CDR2 SVGAGI. The CDR3 covers 11 residues. Trimming pared 5 bases from V and 4 bases from J, leaving 5 bases between.

V usage is TRBV7-2 and J usage is TRBJ2-5; maybe TRBD1 (6 bases). Germline V gene data show CDR1 as SGHTA and CDR2 as FQGNSA. This CDR3 comprises 14 residues. V was pared by 5 bases and J by 5 bases, with 15 bases between. The CDR3: CASSPGLQGETQYF. In DNA, the CDR3 is TGTGCCAGCAGCCCGGGTCTCCAGGGGGAGACCCAGTACTTC.

This clone was found a few times. The V and J genes are TRBV5-1 and TRBJ1-2, with TRBD1 matching 7 bases. The CDR3 has 15 residues. J gave up 6 bases and V 0 bases, and 8 bases lay outside the gene matches. CDR1 and CDR2 (germline): SGHRS, YFSETQ. The CDR3 sequence: CASSLASGQPNGYTF. CDR3 bases: TGCGCCAGCAGCTTGGCCTCGGGACAGCCTAATGGCTACACCTTC.

The rearrangement uses TRBV9 and TRBJ2-3; 8 positions match TRBD2. CDR3 size: 16 residues. The V segment lost 4 bases and the J segment 0 bases; nucleotides outside the gene matches: 7. Germline V gene sequence: CDR1 SGDLS, CDR2 YYNGEE. The DNA for the CDR3 is TGTGCCAGCAGCCGAGGGATAGCGGGGAGCACAGATACGCAGTATTTT. Residues: CASSRGIAGSTDTQYF.

DNA for the CDR3: TGTGCCATCAGTGTGGGGGGTGAAGCTTTCTTT. The encoded protein is CAISVGGEAFF. The chain carries TRBV10-3 and TRBJ1-1; maybe TRBD1 (5 bases). This CDR3 contains 11 residues. Trimming stripped 4 bases from V and 7 bases from J, with 7 bases between. CDR1 is ENHRY and CDR2 is SYGVKD in the germline V gene.

The rearrangement uses TRBV7-2 and TRBJ1-1; 7 bases fit TRBD1. Germline values: CDR1 SGHTA, CDR2 FQGNSA. The CDR3 is 14 residues long. V shed 8 bases, J shed 4 bases, and the junction held 10 bases outside the gene matches. CDR3 DNA: TGTGCCAGCTCTATGCCACGACAGGGCACTGAAGCTTTCTTT. This sequence encodes CASSMPRQGTEAFF.